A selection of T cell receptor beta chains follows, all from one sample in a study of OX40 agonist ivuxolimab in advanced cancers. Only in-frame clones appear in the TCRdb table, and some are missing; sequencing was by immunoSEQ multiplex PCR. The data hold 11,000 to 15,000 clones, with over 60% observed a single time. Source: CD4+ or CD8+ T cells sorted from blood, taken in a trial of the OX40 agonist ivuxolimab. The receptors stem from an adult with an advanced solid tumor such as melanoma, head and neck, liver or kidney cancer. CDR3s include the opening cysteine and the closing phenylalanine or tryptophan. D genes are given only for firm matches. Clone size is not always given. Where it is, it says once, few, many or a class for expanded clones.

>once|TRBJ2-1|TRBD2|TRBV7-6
TGTGCCAGCAGCTTAGCGACTAGCGGGAGTAGGAATGAGCAGTTCTTC
CASSLATSGSRNEQFF
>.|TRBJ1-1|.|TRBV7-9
TGTGCCAGCAGCCACGGGGGGATCTCAGAAGCTTTCTTT
CASSHGGISEAFF
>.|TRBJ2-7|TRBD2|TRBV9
TGTGCCAGCAGCCCGGGTTTTAGCGGGACAAGCTCCTACGAGCAGTACTTC
CASSPGFSGTSSYEQYF
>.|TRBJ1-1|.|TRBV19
TGTGCCAGTAGTATAGGGACCCGCACTGAAGCTTTCTTT
CASSIGTRTEAFF
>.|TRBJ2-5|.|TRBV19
TGTGCCAGTAGTACCCCCGACCAGGAGCAAGAGACCCAGTACTTC
CASSTPDQEQETQYF
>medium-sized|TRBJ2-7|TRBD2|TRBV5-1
TGCGCCAGCAGCCCCGGGACTAGCGGGACCGAGCAGTACTTC
CASSPGTSGTEQYF
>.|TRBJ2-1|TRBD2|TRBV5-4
TGTGCCAGCAGCTACAGGACTAGCGAGCAGTTCTTC
CASSYRTSEQFF
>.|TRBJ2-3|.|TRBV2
TGTGCCAGAAGGGGGGCGGAAGATACGCAGTATTTT
CARRGAEDTQYF
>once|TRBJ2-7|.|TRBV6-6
TGTGCCAGCAGTTACTCCCCCGGCCGGGAGCAGTACTTC
CASSYSPGREQYF
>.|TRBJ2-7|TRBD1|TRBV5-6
TGTGCCAGCAGCTGGGGGACAGCCTACGAGCAGTACTTC
CASSWGTAYEQYF
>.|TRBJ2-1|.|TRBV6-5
TGTGCCAGCAGTTACTCTGGCGATCAGTTCTTC
CASSYSGDQFF
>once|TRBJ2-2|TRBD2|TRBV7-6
TGTGCCAGCAGCTTGCTAGTGGGACTAGCGGGAGGGCCTAGGAACACCGGGGAGCTGTTTTTT
CASSLLVGLAGGPRNTGELFF
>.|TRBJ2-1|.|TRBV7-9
TGTGCCAGCAGCTTGGTTGGGGGATCCTACAATGAGCAGTTCTTC
CASSLVGGSYNEQFF
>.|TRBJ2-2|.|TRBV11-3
TGTGCCAGCAGCCCGCAGACCCTCCTCGGGGAGCTGTTTTTT
CASSPQTLLGELFF
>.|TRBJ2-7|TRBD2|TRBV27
TGTGCCAGCAGTTTTTGGGGACTAGCGGGTGTCTACGAGCAGTACTTC
CASSFWGLAGVYEQYF
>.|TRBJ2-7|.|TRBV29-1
TGCAGCGGTGGGGACTTTGCCTACGAGCAGTACTTC
CSGGDFAYEQYF
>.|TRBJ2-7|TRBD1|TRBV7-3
TGTGCCAGCAGCCCGGGACAGTCCTACGAGCAGTACTTC
CASSPGQSYEQYF
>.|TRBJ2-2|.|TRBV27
TGTGCCAGCAACGTTATTTCTAAGGGCAGCACCGGGGAGCTGTTTTTT
CASNVISKGSTGELFF
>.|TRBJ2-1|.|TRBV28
TGTGCCAGCAGTTCCCCACGACAGGGAGGCTCCTACAATGAGCAGTTCTTC
CASSSPRQGGSYNEQFF
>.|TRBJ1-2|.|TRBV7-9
TGTGCCGCGGGGGATGGCTACACCTTC
CAAGDGYTF
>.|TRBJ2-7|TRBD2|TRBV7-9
TGTGCCAGCAGCTTAGAGCGGGAGTCTGCGGGAGAGAGCTACGAGCAGTACTTC
CASSLERESAGESYEQYF
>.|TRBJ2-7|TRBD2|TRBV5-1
TGCGCCAGCAGCTTGATCCCCGGGACTAGCGGGAGAGCAGAGGCCTACGAGCAGTACTTC
CASSLIPGTSGRAEAYEQYF
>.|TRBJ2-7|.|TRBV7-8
TGTGCCAGCAGCTTAGCGCCCTACTACGAGCAGTACTTC
CASSLAPYYEQYF
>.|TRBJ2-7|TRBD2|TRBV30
TGTGCCTGGGGGTCCCTAGCGGGAGTCGACGAGCAGTACTTC
CAWGSLAGVDEQYF
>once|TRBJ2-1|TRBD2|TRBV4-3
TGCGCCAGCAGCCAGACAGCGGGAGGGTCCTACAATGAGCAGTTCTTC
CASSQTAGGSYNEQFF
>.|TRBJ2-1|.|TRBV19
TGTGCCAGTAGTATCGGTCAGCCGATCTCCTACAATGAGCAGTTCTTC
CASSIGQPISYNEQFF
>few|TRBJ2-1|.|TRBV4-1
TGCGCCAGCAGCCAAGCCTACGAGATTTCCTACAATGAGCAGTTCTTC
CASSQAYEISYNEQFF
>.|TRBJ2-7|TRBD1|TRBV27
TGTGCCAGCAGTTTGGGCGGGACAGGCTACTACGAGCAGTACTTC
CASSLGGTGYYEQYF
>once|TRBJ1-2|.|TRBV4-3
TGCGCCAGCAGCCAACACCCTGACAGTATCTTCTATGGCTACACCTTC
CASSQHPDSIFYGYTF
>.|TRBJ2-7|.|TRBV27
TGTGCCAGCAGTCCCACCGGGTCCTACGAGCAGTACTTC
CASSPTGSYEQYF
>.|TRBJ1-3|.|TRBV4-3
TGCGCCAGCAGCCAAGATAGGACCGAAGGAAACACCATATATTTT
CASSQDRTEGNTIYF
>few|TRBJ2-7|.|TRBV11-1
TGTGCCAGCAGCGACCCCCCCCACCACGAGCAGTACTTC
CASSDPPHHEQYF
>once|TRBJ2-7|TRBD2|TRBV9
TGTGCCAGCAACCCGCAAATGAGCGGGAGTTTCGACGAGCAGTACTTC
CASNPQMSGSFDEQYF
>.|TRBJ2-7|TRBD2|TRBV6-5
TGTGCCAGCAAGGGACTAGCGGACGAGCAGTACTTC
CASKGLADEQYF
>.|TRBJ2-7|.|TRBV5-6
TGTGCCAGCAGCTTGGGGACCTCTACCTACGAGCAGTACTTC
CASSLGTSTYEQYF